One T cell receptor beta chain is described in this entry. Data came from immunoSEQ multiplex PCR; TCRdb stores just in-frame clones and leaves some out. The sample holds about 610,000 clones, approximately 97% seen once. The data originate from a study of shared clonotypes between healthy human individuals. Across the study: Aged 18 to 49, the donors were a couple of women and three men.

Germline lookup yields CDR1 MDHEN and CDR2 SYDVKM. The trim removed 5 bases at V and 4 bases at J, leaving 16 bases unmatched. The CDR3 sequence is 17 residues long. The rearrangement joins TRBV28 to TRBJ2-7; TRBD1 matches 8 bases. Sequencing was performed on naive CD4+ T cells sorted from blood. Subset here: CD45RA+ positively selected. The source of this sequence is a woman under 40 in good health. CDR3 sequence: CASSEASGGRGRYEQYF. The CDR3 region has the DNA TGTGCCAGCAGTGAAGCCTCTGGGGGCAGGGGGCGTTACGAGCAGTACTTC.